This is a list of T cell receptor beta chains from one sample in a study of blood T cell repertoires in COVID-19. Clones were read by immunoSEQ multiplex PCR, and TCRdb kept only the in-frame ones, dropping some. The table includes approximately 340,000 clones, over 80% detected once. Material: peripheral blood. The source is a young man with COVID-19, enrolled during active disease. Each CDR3 is given with its conserved first and last residue. The D gene is left open where the match is weak. Where a row states a size, it is once, few, many or the class of an expanded clone; other rows omit it.

clone_size: .
j_call: TRBJ2-3
v_call: TRBV6-4
d_call: TRBD2
cdr3_nt: TGTGCCAGCAGTGCTACTAGCGGGAGCACAGATACGCAGTATTTT
cdr3_aa: CASSATSGSTDTQYF

clone_size: once
j_call: TRBJ2-7
v_call: TRBV5-5
d_call: .
cdr3_nt: TGTGCCAGCAGCATAGGACAGACCTACGAGCAGTACTTC
cdr3_aa: CASSIGQTYEQYF

clone_size: .
j_call: TRBJ1-1
v_call: TRBV7-2
d_call: .
cdr3_nt: TGTGCCAGCAGCCATCCGAACACTGAAGCTTTCTTT
cdr3_aa: CASSHPNTEAFF

clone_size: .
j_call: TRBJ1-2
v_call: TRBV29-1
d_call: .
cdr3_nt: TGCAGCGTAAGAACAGGGATGAATGGCTACACCTTC
cdr3_aa: CSVRTGMNGYTF

clone_size: .
j_call: TRBJ1-2
v_call: TRBV28
d_call: TRBD1
cdr3_nt: TGTGCCAGCAGTTCCACGACAGGGGGCTATGGCTACACCTTC
cdr3_aa: CASSSTTGGYGYTF

clone_size: .
j_call: TRBJ2-7
v_call: TRBV5-6
d_call: TRBD2
cdr3_nt: TGTGCCAGCAGCTTGACTAGCGGGTTAAAAAAGCAGTACTTC
cdr3_aa: CASSLTSGLKKQYF

clone_size: .
j_call: TRBJ2-3
v_call: TRBV7-8
d_call: .
cdr3_nt: TGTGCCAGCACCCAGACCAGTGTCCGGGGCACAGATACGCAGTATTTT
cdr3_aa: CASTQTSVRGTDTQYF

clone_size: .
j_call: TRBJ2-3
v_call: TRBV4-1
d_call: .
cdr3_nt: TGCGCCAGCAGCCAAGACGCTAGCGAACTCACAGATACGCAGTATTTT
cdr3_aa: CASSQDASELTDTQYF

clone_size: .
j_call: TRBJ2-3
v_call: TRBV7-3
d_call: .
cdr3_nt: TGTGCCAGCAGCTCCGACGGCGGTACGCAGTATTTT
cdr3_aa: CASSSDGGTQYF

clone_size: once
j_call: TRBJ1-2
v_call: TRBV20-1
d_call: .
cdr3_nt: TGCAGTACCTCAGGGGACTATGGCTACACCTTC
cdr3_aa: CSTSGDYGYTF

clone_size: .
j_call: TRBJ2-1
v_call: TRBV7-2
d_call: TRBD2
cdr3_nt: TGTGCCAGCAGTCTTGCCGGGACTAGCTTCGAGCAGTTCTTC
cdr3_aa: CASSLAGTSFEQFF

clone_size: .
j_call: TRBJ2-5
v_call: TRBV19
d_call: .
cdr3_nt: TGTGCCAGTAGTATGACGGACAGCCAAGAGACCCAGTACTTC
cdr3_aa: CASSMTDSQETQYF

clone_size: .
j_call: TRBJ2-3
v_call: TRBV11-2
d_call: TRBD2
cdr3_nt: TGTGCCAGCAGCCTTGGACTAGCGGGCCCAAGCCCCACAGATACGCAGTATTTT
cdr3_aa: CASSLGLAGPSPTDTQYF

clone_size: .
j_call: TRBJ2-7
v_call: TRBV6-5
d_call: TRBD1
cdr3_nt: TGTGCCAGCAGTTTCACAGGGGTCTACGAGCAGTACTTC
cdr3_aa: CASSFTGVYEQYF

clone_size: .
j_call: TRBJ2-1
v_call: TRBV6-2/TRBV6-3
d_call: .
cdr3_nt: TGTGCCAGCAGCAAGGGGTCGTCGGAGTTCTTC
cdr3_aa: CASSKGSSEFF

clone_size: .
j_call: TRBJ2-7
v_call: TRBV7-3
d_call: .
cdr3_nt: TGTGCCAGCAGCTTAGACGGTGCGGGGGAGCAGTACTTC
cdr3_aa: CASSLDGAGEQYF

clone_size: .
j_call: TRBJ1-1
v_call: TRBV29-1
d_call: .
cdr3_nt: TGCAGCACCACCTGGGGGGCTGAAGCTTTCTTT
cdr3_aa: CSTTWGAEAFF

clone_size: .
j_call: TRBJ1-4
v_call: TRBV7-9
d_call: .
cdr3_nt: TGTGCCAGCAGCTTGGACAGTCAGGAAAAACTGTTTTTT
cdr3_aa: CASSLDSQEKLFF

clone_size: .
j_call: TRBJ2-3
v_call: TRBV28
d_call: TRBD1
cdr3_nt: TGTGCCAGCAGTTCAGGACAGGGAGGACCAGATACGCAGTATTTT
cdr3_aa: CASSSGQGGPDTQYF

clone_size: .
j_call: TRBJ2-5
v_call: TRBV6-1
d_call: .
cdr3_nt: TGTGCCAGCAGTGAGAGTTATGGGACCCAGTACTTC
cdr3_aa: CASSESYGTQYF

clone_size: once
j_call: TRBJ2-5
v_call: TRBV9
d_call: .
cdr3_nt: TGTGCCAGCAGCGTAGAGGGGTATTACCAAGAGACCCAGTACTTC
cdr3_aa: CASSVEGYYQETQYF

clone_size: .
j_call: TRBJ1-2
v_call: TRBV15
d_call: .
cdr3_nt: TGTGCCACCAGCCCTACAGGGACCCTTGAATATGGCTACACCTTC
cdr3_aa: CATSPTGTLEYGYTF

clone_size: .
j_call: TRBJ2-2
v_call: TRBV4-3
d_call: TRBD1
cdr3_nt: TGCGCCAGCAGCCCCGAACAGGGGATCCCCGGGGAGCTGTTTTTT
cdr3_aa: CASSPEQGIPGELFF

clone_size: few
j_call: TRBJ2-7
v_call: TRBV7-2
d_call: .
cdr3_nt: TGTGCCAGCAGCACCCAGGGGTTAGGCCCCGGCTTGGTCGGGCAGTACTTC
cdr3_aa: CASSTQGLGPGLVGQYF

clone_size: .
j_call: TRBJ2-5
v_call: TRBV9
d_call: .
cdr3_nt: TGTGCCAGCAGCCCTTGGACAGCACAAGAGACCCAGTACTTC
cdr3_aa: CASSPWTAQETQYF

clone_size: .
j_call: TRBJ1-2
v_call: TRBV6-1
d_call: .
cdr3_nt: TGTGCCAGCAGTGAAACAGGGTGGCGGAACTATGGCTACACCTTC
cdr3_aa: CASSETGWRNYGYTF

clone_size: .
j_call: TRBJ2-7
v_call: TRBV19
d_call: TRBD1
cdr3_nt: TGTGCCAGTAGCCCCGATTGGACAGGCCGTGGAGAGCAGTACTTC
cdr3_aa: CASSPDWTGRGEQYF

clone_size: .
j_call: TRBJ1-1
v_call: TRBV15
d_call: .
cdr3_nt: TGTGCCACCAGCTCACAGCAAAACACTGAAGCTTTCTTT
cdr3_aa: CATSSQQNTEAFF

clone_size: .
j_call: TRBJ1-5
v_call: TRBV30
d_call: .
cdr3_nt: TGTGCCTGGAGCCTGGGGGGACGTCGGCCCCAGCATTTT
cdr3_aa: CAWSLGGRRPQHF

clone_size: .
j_call: TRBJ2-4
v_call: TRBV18
d_call: TRBD2
cdr3_nt: TGTGCCAGCTCAGCTAGCGGGGCACTAGCCAAAAACATTCAGTACTTC
cdr3_aa: CASSASGALAKNIQYF

clone_size: few
j_call: TRBJ2-7
v_call: TRBV11-3
d_call: TRBD1
cdr3_nt: TGTGCCAGCAGCCACCGGGACAGGGTATACGAGCAGTACTTC
cdr3_aa: CASSHRDRVYEQYF

clone_size: .
j_call: TRBJ2-3
v_call: TRBV13
d_call: .
cdr3_nt: TGTGCCAGCAGCTTTAAGAGGGCAGATACGCAGTATTTT
cdr3_aa: CASSFKRADTQYF

clone_size: .
j_call: TRBJ2-7
v_call: TRBV9
d_call: TRBD1
cdr3_nt: TGTGCCAGCAGCGCGACAGGGCTCTCCTACGAGCAGTACTTC
cdr3_aa: CASSATGLSYEQYF

clone_size: .
j_call: TRBJ2-7
v_call: TRBV15
d_call: TRBD1
cdr3_nt: TGTGCCACCAGCAGAGTTACAGGGGGCGCCTACGAGCAGTACTTC
cdr3_aa: CATSRVTGGAYEQYF

clone_size: .
j_call: TRBJ2-7
v_call: TRBV29-1
d_call: TRBD1
cdr3_nt: TGCAGCCTGAGACAGGGGGCCGAGCAGTACTTC
cdr3_aa: CSLRQGAEQYF

clone_size: once
j_call: TRBJ2-5
v_call: TRBV7-2
d_call: .
cdr3_nt: TGTGCCAGCACCCGGGTTTTAACACAAGAGACCCAGTACTTC
cdr3_aa: CASTRVLTQETQYF

clone_size: .
j_call: TRBJ2-7
v_call: TRBV7-8
d_call: .
cdr3_nt: TGTGCCAGCAGCTTAGGGCAGGGGAGCAACGAGCAGTACTTC
cdr3_aa: CASSLGQGSNEQYF

clone_size: once
j_call: TRBJ1-3
v_call: TRBV7-2
d_call: TRBD1
cdr3_nt: TGTGCCAGCAGCTTTAGAGGGACAGGCGGAAACACCATATATTTT
cdr3_aa: CASSFRGTGGNTIYF

clone_size: .
j_call: TRBJ1-1
v_call: TRBV29-1
d_call: .
cdr3_nt: TGCAGCGTTGACAGGAACACTGAAGCTTTCTTT
cdr3_aa: CSVDRNTEAFF

clone_size: .
j_call: TRBJ2-7
v_call: TRBV4-3
d_call: TRBD1
cdr3_nt: TGCGCCAGCAGCCAAGGGTACCGGACAGGGGGCTCCTACGAGCAGTACTTC
cdr3_aa: CASSQGYRTGGSYEQYF

clone_size: .
j_call: TRBJ1-1
v_call: TRBV27
d_call: .
cdr3_nt: TGTGCCAGCAGTTTAACGCCCGGGGGAAGTCGAAGTGAAGCTTTCTTT
cdr3_aa: CASSLTPGGSRSEAFF

clone_size: .
j_call: TRBJ1-4
v_call: TRBV6-2/TRBV6-3
d_call: .
cdr3_nt: TGTGCCAGCAGCCACGCAGATGAAAAACTGTTTTTT
cdr3_aa: CASSHADEKLFF

clone_size: .
j_call: TRBJ1-3
v_call: TRBV4-1
d_call: TRBD1
cdr3_nt: TGCGCCAGCAGCCAAGGCGGACAGGGGGCAGAAAACACCATATATTTT
cdr3_aa: CASSQGGQGAENTIYF

clone_size: .
j_call: TRBJ2-3
v_call: TRBV9
d_call: .
cdr3_nt: TGTGCCAGCAGCCCCTCCAGAGGGATGGGTCGCACAGATACGCAGTATTTT
cdr3_aa: CASSPSRGMGRTDTQYF

clone_size: .
j_call: TRBJ1-5
v_call: TRBV18
d_call: .
cdr3_nt: TGTGCCAGCTCACCACCGGCGGGGGAGGGCAATCAGCCCCAGCATTTT
cdr3_aa: CASSPPAGEGNQPQHF

clone_size: .
j_call: TRBJ2-7
v_call: TRBV7-3
d_call: .
cdr3_nt: TGTGCCAGCAGCGAGAGCCAGGGCTACGAGCAGTACTTC
cdr3_aa: CASSESQGYEQYF

clone_size: .
j_call: TRBJ2-3
v_call: TRBV18
d_call: TRBD1
cdr3_nt: TGTGCCAGCTCACCCCTAGGACAGGGGATCACAGATACGCAGTATTTT
cdr3_aa: CASSPLGQGITDTQYF